This T cell receptor (beta chain) was recovered during a study of identical twins (dated by TCRdb to 2016 to 2018). Describing the broader study: To test whether fetal clonotypes persist, the study used deep sequencing on TCR alpha and beta repertoires from monozygotic twins, unrelated adults of various ages, and cord blood. Replicate twin experiments were performed at different times using different library preparation protocols to rule out contamination. General study outcomes and caveats: Abundant cord blood beta clonotypes had fewer insertions, young adult naive repertoires showed a similar but weaker trend, and memory repertoires showed no such trend. Compared with coincidental sharing between unrelated individuals, out-of-frame TCR alpha sequences shared between twins had an excess of sequences with low generation probability. A weaker excess of twin sharing was found in beta out-of-frame sequences because the signal-to-noise ratio was lowered by fewer shared sequences. Conclusions relied on cross-sectional statistical analysis, since the same donors could not be followed over many years. Recombination models systematically underestimated out-of-frame TCR alpha sharing in monozygotic twins but agreed with sharing between unrelated individuals. Invariant T cells such as MAIT and iNKT could partly confound zero-insertion analyses, although diverse VJ usage argued against such confounding for most clonotypes.

About this clonotype: This clone's antigen is unknown. Base qualities are not recorded, but no much larger clone differs from it by a single base.

In the germline V gene, CDR1 corresponds to MGHDK and CDR2 to SYGVNS. From cysteine to phenylalanine, the CDR3 is 15 amino acids long. The only DNA kept is the CDR3, 45 bases in frame from the first base. From V the trimming removes 4 bases and from J it removes 7 bases, while the gene matches leave 6 bases of the junction unaccounted for. Only healthy Caucasian donors were included. The twin cohort comprised three pairs of female monozygotic twins, all aged about 18 to 30 years. Miltenyi CD45RO+ enrichment and human naive T-cell isolation kits were used to isolate memory (CD45RO+) and naive T cells from PBMC. Receptor libraries were prepared by 5' RACE. TCRdb shows the sequencer as Illumina HiSeq 2000. A universal primer binding site was introduced by template switching, and a unique molecular identifier was present in the final cDNA, enabling accurate counting of TCR cDNA molecules. Specific primers in the conserved constant-segment region were used to synthesize first-strand cDNA for the TCR alpha and beta chains. To control for contamination, every cDNA library carried two barcodes: a SMART-Mk sample barcode plus Illumina barcodes. TruSeq adapter sequences and Illumina sample barcodes were added in two successive PCR steps. The Illumina HiSeq platform was used with custom primers to sequence TCR alpha and beta cDNA libraries. The authors processed their data as follows. MiGEC processed the raw reads to extract unique molecular identifiers, while MiXCR was used to determine the CDR3 positions. For each individual, recombination models were inferred using an EM algorithm with the repgenHMM and IGoR tools. Shared clonotype analysis was performed with the tcR package in R, normalizing sharing by the product of cloneset sizes. To study raw recombination without the effects of thymic and clonal selection, out-of-frame nonproductive sequences were analyzed. TCRdb reworked the public reads: Q25 trimming with fastp, MiXCR clone assembly, productive beta chains retained. CDR3 protein duplicates are merged, each entry listing the most common genes and DNA. The V and J calls follow TCRdb's processing rather than the paper's. This sample comprises approximately 220,000 distinct CDR3 sequences, around 8.1% of them detected only once. 1.9% of the sample rests with the top ten.

These same data were also listed under a study on yellow fever vaccine responses in identical twins. In that second paper, the authors write: According to the authors, the vaccine-induced T cell response in identical twins seemed to be partly convergent and partly specific to each individual. In identical twins, the study followed T cell clones that responded to the vaccine with precision.

The sequence was obtained from a young woman in good health. The sequenced sample consisted of memory (CD45RO+) T cells sorted from blood. The cell subset or site tag for this specimen amounts to: CD45RO+ enriched T cells. This sequence uses TRBV25-1 and TRBJ2-2, and 10 bases in between align with TRBD2. The CDR3 is CASSGMLAGVGELFF. The nucleotide sequence is given as TGTGCCAGCAGTGGAATGCTAGCGGGGGTCGGGGAGCTGTTTTTT. The variable domain in full, with residues beyond the CDR3 obtained from the reference TRBV25-1 and TRBJ2-2 genes, is EADIYQTPRYLVIGTGKKITLECSQTMGHDKMYWYQQDPGMELHLIHYSYGVNSTEKGDLSSESTVSRIRTEHFPLTLESARPSHTSQYLCASSGMLAGVGELFFGEGSRLTVL.